The TCR beta chain described here comes from a study of control samples from healthy donors and cancer patients. The assay was immunoSEQ multiplex PCR, and TCRdb's table has in-frame clones only and misses some. The repertoire holds just under 100,000 clones, with 85% to 95% as singletons. This CDR3 comprises 15 residues. Germline CDR1 and CDR2: LNHDA and SQIVND (reference sequence). V gave up 8 bases and J gave up 5 bases, with 21 bases separating them. This TCR came from a man aged 18 to 35 in good health. The chain has TRBV19 and TRBJ2-5; either TRBD1 or TRBD2 may fit D (5 bases each). Sequencing used blood. The CDR3 loop is CASRDPGAGRETQYF. The CDR3 DNA reads TGTGCCAGTCGGGACCCCGGGGCAGGCCGGGAGACCCAGTACTTC.